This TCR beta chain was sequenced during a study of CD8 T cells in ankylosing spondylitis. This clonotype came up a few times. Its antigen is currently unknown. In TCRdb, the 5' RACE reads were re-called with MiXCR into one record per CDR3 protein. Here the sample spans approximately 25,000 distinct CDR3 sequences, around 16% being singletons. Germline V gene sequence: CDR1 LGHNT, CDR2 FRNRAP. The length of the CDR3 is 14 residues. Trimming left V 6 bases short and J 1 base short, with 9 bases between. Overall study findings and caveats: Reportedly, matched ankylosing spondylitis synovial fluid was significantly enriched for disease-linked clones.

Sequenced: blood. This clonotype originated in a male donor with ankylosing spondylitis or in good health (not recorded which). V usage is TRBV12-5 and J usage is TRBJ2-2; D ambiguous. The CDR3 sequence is CASGDQKNTGELFF. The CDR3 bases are TGTGCTAGTGGCGATCAGAAGAACACCGGGGAGCTGTTTTTT.